The rows below give T cell receptor beta chains drawn from one sample of a study of cytomegalovirus exposure and HLA in healthy donors. Here immunoSEQ multiplex PCR was the method, and the copy in TCRdb shows in-frame clones only, minus some. The data show tens of thousands of clones, with around four fifths seen just once and approximately 3.3% held by the top ten. Input material: PBMCs. The receptors were gathered from a woman aged 40 to 50 in good health and CMV-seronegative. Each CDR3 is given with its conserved first and last residue. A D gene is named only where the DNA matches it firmly. Part of the rows lack a size; the others show once, few, many or a class for expanded clones.

NA	TRBJ2-6	NA	TRBV28	CASSFYEQPGANVLTF	TGTGCCAGCAGTTTTTATGAACAACCTGGGGCCAACGTCCTGACTTTC
NA	TRBJ1-4	NA	TRBV28	CASRLQGATNEKLFF	TGTGCCAGCAGACTCCAGGGTGCAACTAATGAAAAACTGTTTTTT
TRBD1	TRBJ2-2	NA	TRBV5-6	CASSATGSTGELFF	TGTGCCAGCAGCGCGACAGGGTCCACCGGGGAGCTGTTTTTT
NA	TRBJ1-5	NA	TRBV2	CASSEVPGSDQPQHF	TGTGCCAGCAGTGAGGTCCCGGGGTCGGATCAGCCCCAGCATTTT
TRBD1	TRBJ1-4	NA	TRBV19	CASSILSGGQAAGGKLFF	TGTGCCAGTAGTATTTTAAGCGGTGGACAGGCGGCGGGGGGAAAACTGTTTTTT
NA	TRBJ1-1	NA	TRBV28	CASSVQGEAFF	TGTGCCAGCAGTGTACAGGGAGAAGCTTTCTTT
NA	TRBJ1-5	NA	TRBV6-1	CASSGGNSNQPQHF	TGTGCCAGCAGTGGAGGGAATAGCAATCAGCCCCAGCATTTT
TRBD2	TRBJ2-7	NA	TRBV28	CASRSLAGPWEQYF	TGTGCCAGCAGGTCCCTAGCGGGGCCCTGGGAGCAGTACTTC
NA	TRBJ2-7	NA	TRBV29-1	CSVTDSTNPYEQYF	TGCAGCGTTACGGACAGCACAAACCCCTACGAGCAGTACTTC
TRBD2	TRBJ2-3	NA	TRBV5-6	CASSLELAGGPLTDTQYF	TGTGCCAGCAGCTTGGAACTAGCGGGAGGCCCTCTCACAGATACGCAGTATTTT
NA	TRBJ1-5	NA	TRBV5-3	CARSPQTDSNQPQHF	TGTGCCAGAAGCCCCCAGACAGATAGCAATCAGCCCCAGCATTTT
TRBD2	TRBJ2-1	NA	TRBV11-3	CASSSGTNNEQFF	TGTGCCAGCAGCTCCGGGACTAACAATGAGCAGTTCTTC
TRBD2	TRBJ2-2	NA	TRBV19	CATRRESVGELFF	TGTGCCACTAGGCGGGAGTCGGTCGGGGAGCTGTTTTTT
NA	TRBJ2-1	NA	TRBV28	CASTSAGRVYNEQFF	TGTGCCAGCACTTCGGCGGGACGGGTCTACAATGAGCAGTTCTTC
NA	TRBJ2-5	NA	TRBV5-1	CASSLAAGVRGQETQYF	TGCGCCAGCAGCTTGGCCGCTGGGGTCCGGGGTCAAGAGACCCAGTACTTC
NA	TRBJ2-4	NA	TRBV6-5	CASSPGLLGVQYF	TGTGCCAGCTCCCCGGGACTCCTAGGCGTTCAGTACTTC
TRBD2	TRBJ2-1	NA	TRBV27	CASKLAGGLGEQFF	TGTGCCAGCAAACTAGCGGGGGGGCTCGGTGAGCAGTTCTTC
TRBD2	TRBJ2-2	NA	TRBV9	CASSVARSGMDTGELFF	TGTGCCAGCAGCGTAGCTCGAAGCGGGATGGACACCGGGGAGCTGTTTTTT
NA	TRBJ1-4	NA	TRBV7-9	CASAKSPRNLNEKLFF	TGTGCCAGCGCCAAAAGCCCCCGTAACCTGAATGAAAAACTGTTTTTT
TRBD2	TRBJ2-1	NA	TRBV5-4	CASSPVAGGVSYNEQFF	TGTGCCAGCAGCCCTGTAGCGGGAGGTGTTTCCTACAATGAGCAGTTCTTC
TRBD1	TRBJ1-2	NA	TRBV25-1	CASSRDRGSFDGYTF	TGTGCCAGCAGCCGGGACAGGGGTTCCTTTGACGGCTACACCTTC
NA	TRBJ1-5	NA	TRBV27	CASSPRGSNQPQHF	TGTGCCAGCAGTCCAAGGGGGAGCAATCAGCCCCAGCATTTT
NA	TRBJ1-2	NA	TRBV19	CASIPGTHVRGYTF	TGTGCCAGTATTCCGGGAACCCACGTCCGTGGCTACACCTTC
TRBD2	TRBJ2-5	NA	TRBV28	CASSLSLAGGETQYF	TGTGCCAGCAGTTTATCTTTAGCGGGCGGGGAGACCCAGTACTTC
NA	TRBJ2-7	NA	TRBV28	CASLIQGPGSSYEQYF	TGTGCCAGCTTAATACAGGGACCTGGGAGCTCCTACGAGCAGTACTTC
NA	TRBJ2-2	few	TRBV7-3	CASSLTLWGRLFF	TGTGCCAGCAGCTTAACGTTATGGGGGAGGTTGTTTTTT
NA	TRBJ2-1	NA	TRBV7-9	CASSLSSNEQFF	TGTGCCAGCAGCTTATCCTCCAATGAGCAGTTCTTC
NA	TRBJ1-2	NA	TRBV2	CASSPGGGYTF	TGTGCCAGCAGCCCCGGGGGAGGCTACACCTTC
NA	TRBJ2-4	NA	TRBV9	CASSVGGLQNIQYF	TGTGCCAGCAGCGTAGGGGGACTGCAGAACATTCAGTACTTC
NA	TRBJ1-1	NA	TRBV28	CASSRLNTEAFF	TGTGCCAGCAGTAGACTAAACACTGAAGCTTTCTTT
NA	TRBJ1-1	NA	TRBV21-1	CASSPVPGQFMNTEAFF	TGTGCCAGCAGCCCCGTCCCGGGACAGTTCATGAACACTGAAGCTTTCTTT
TRBD2	TRBJ2-5	NA	TRBV28	CASGGGGSQETQYF	TGTGCCAGCGGTGGCGGGGGGTCCCAAGAGACCCAGTACTTC
NA	TRBJ2-3	NA	TRBV11-2	CASSFFAGSTDTQYF	TGTGCCAGCAGTTTTTTCGCGGGTAGCACAGATACGCAGTATTTT
NA	TRBJ2-2	NA	TRBV7-9	CASSLRRNTGELFF	TGTGCCAGCAGCTTGAGGAGGAACACCGGGGAGCTGTTTTTT
NA	TRBJ1-1	few	TRBV28	CASSLIQRNTEAFF	TGTGCCAGCAGCTTGATACAGAGAAACACTGAAGCTTTCTTT
NA	TRBJ2-2	NA	TRBV13	CASSPPYREHTGELFF	TGTGCCAGCAGCCCCCCATACAGGGAACACACCGGGGAGCTGTTTTTT
TRBD1	TRBJ2-3	NA	TRBV18	CASSRRDREEDTQYF	TGTGCCAGCTCGCGCCGGGACAGGGAGGAAGATACGCAGTATTTT
TRBD1	TRBJ1-1	once	TRBV6-5	CASSYPGQAGGEAFF	TGTGCCAGCAGTTACCCTGGACAGGCCGGGGGTGAAGCTTTCTTC
NA	TRBJ2-3	NA	TRBV7-9	CASSVSGVDTQYF	TGTGCCAGCAGCGTATCAGGGGTAGATACGCAGTATTTT
NA	TRBJ2-7	few	TRBV27	CASSRQADGYEQYF	TGTGCCAGCAGTCGACAAGCGGACGGCTACGAGCAGTACTTC
NA	TRBJ2-7	few	TRBV5-1	CASSSTDSFAQYF	TGCGCCAGCAGTTCCACGGACTCCTTCGCGCAGTACTTC
TRBD1	TRBJ2-3	NA	TRBV7-2	CASSRRDRASTDTQYF	TGTGCCAGCAGCCGCCGGGACAGAGCTAGCACAGATACGCAGTATTTT
NA	TRBJ2-7	NA	TRBV6-4	CASRERVGWDEQYF	TGTGCCAGCAGAGAGCGGGTGGGGTGGGACGAGCAGTACTTC
TRBD1	TRBJ2-7	NA	TRBV18	CASSPGQTYEQYF	TGTGCCAGCTCACCGGGACAGACCTACGAGCAGTACTTC
NA	TRBJ1-5	NA	TRBV28	CASSFGYQPQHF	TGTGCCAGCAGTTTCGGGTATCAGCCCCAGCATTTT
NA	TRBJ1-2	NA	TRBV28	CASSSRYGYTF	TGTGCTTCGTCCTCCCGCTATGGCTACACCTTC
TRBD1	TRBJ1-5	NA	TRBV9	CASSTGGKGPQHF	TGTGCCAGCAGTACAGGGGGAAAAGGGCCCCAGCATTTT
NA	TRBJ2-7	NA	TRBV5-1	CASSLAGTSEQYF	TGCGCCAGCAGCTTGGCCGGTACCTCCGAGCAGTACTTC